The present TCR beta chain was sequenced within a study of molecular identifiers for immune sequencing clone quantification. This clonotype was detected once. No antigen is known for it. Sequence at one end of the junction differs from germline and may be a read error. One entry per CDR3 protein, called by TCRdb with MiXCR from the PCR reads. Among about 640,000 distinct CDR3 sequences, just under 20% were seen once, and the ten largest hold 0.85%. Source material for naive CD8 libraries was roughly 18,000 to 1,000,000 sorted cells, with 10%, 30% or 50% RNA. Sorting was used to obtain naive CD8 T cells (CD8+CD4-CCR7+CD45RA+). Notes on the study in general: Investigators reportedly could detect spiked Jurkat TCR RNA from one cell among around 900,000 naive cells.

This CDR3 comprises 16 residues. Germline CDR1 is LNHDA and CDR2 is SQIVND (reference sequence). This receptor was identified in a human donor in good health. Some libraries in this study had Jurkat cell RNA spiked in. The sample consisted of naive CD8+ T cells from blood, with Jurkat cell RNA spiked in. Subset here: FACS-sorted CD8+CD4-CCR7+CD45RA+ naive T cells. This chain uses TRBV19 with TRBJ2-3, with a possible D match to TRBD1 (5 bases). The CDR3 coding sequence is TGTGCCAGTAGTAAGACAGCAGAGCCCTACACAGATGCGCAGTATTTT. This codes for CASSKTAEPYTDAQYF.